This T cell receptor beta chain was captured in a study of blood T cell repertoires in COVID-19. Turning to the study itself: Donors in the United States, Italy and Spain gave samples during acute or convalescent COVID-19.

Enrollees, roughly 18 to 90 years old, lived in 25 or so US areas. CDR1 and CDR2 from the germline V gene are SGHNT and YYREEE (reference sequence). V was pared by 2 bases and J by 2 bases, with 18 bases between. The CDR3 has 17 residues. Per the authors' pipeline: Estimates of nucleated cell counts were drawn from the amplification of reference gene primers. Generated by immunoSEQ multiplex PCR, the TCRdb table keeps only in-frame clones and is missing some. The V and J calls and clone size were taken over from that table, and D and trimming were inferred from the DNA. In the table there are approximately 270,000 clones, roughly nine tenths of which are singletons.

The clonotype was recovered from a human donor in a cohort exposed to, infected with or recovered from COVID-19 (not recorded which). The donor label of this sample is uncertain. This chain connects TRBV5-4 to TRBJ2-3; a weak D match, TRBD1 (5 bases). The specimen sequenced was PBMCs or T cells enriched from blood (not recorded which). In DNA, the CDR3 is TGTGCCAGCAGCTTAGGGATTACAGGTGCCTACACAGATACGCAGTATTTT. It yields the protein CASSLGITGAYTDTQYF.